These 18 T cell receptor beta chains originate from one sample sequenced in a study of blood T cell repertoires in COVID-19. Repertoires were generated with immunoSEQ multiplex PCR, while TCRdb's copy carries only in-frame clones and drops some. This table holds under 250,000 clones, approximately 80% found once. Sequenced sample: peripheral blood. The receptors here all came from a human donor in a cohort sampled during active COVID-19.

This clone was detected only once. The chain links TRBV19 to TRBJ1-1; no clear D. Germline CDR1 LNHDA, CDR2 SQIVND (reference sequence). The CDR3 has 14 residues. With 5 bases removed from V and 1 base from J, the gap between germline ends came to 11 bases. The CDR3 spells CASSVTRQNTEAFF. The CDR3 DNA is TGTGCCAGTAGTGTTACCAGGCAGAACACTGAAGCTTTCTTT.

This chain joins TRBV5-1 and TRBJ1-1, with TRBD1 matching over 9 bases. Germline CDR1 is SGHRS and CDR2 is YFSETQ. V lost 5 bases and J lost 6; bases outside the gene matches: 8. CDR3 length equals 14 residues. The CDR3 DNA follows: TGCGCCAGCAGTAAGGGACAGGGAGGTCCTGAAGCTTTCTTT. This sequence encodes CASSKGQGGPEAFF.

This chain joins TRBV3-1 (or the pseudogene TRBV3-2) and TRBJ1-2, with 10 bases lining up with TRBD1. CDR3 length: 14 residues. Germline V gene lookup returns CDR1 LGHDT and CDR2 YNNKEL (reference sequence). After removal of 2 bases from V and 8 bases from J, the junction contained 5 bases not matched to a gene. The CDR3 DNA is TGTGCCAGCAGCCAAAGACAGGGGGCTGGAGGCTACACCTTC. It translates to CASSQRQGAGGYTF.

This chain connects TRBV6-1 to TRBJ1-4; 8 positions match TRBD1. J was trimmed by 8 bases and V by 1 base; bases with no gene match: 3. Looked up from germline, CDR1 is MNHNS and CDR2 is SASEGT. The CDR3 length is 14 residues. The CDR3 is CASSEVYRGEKLFF. DNA for the CDR3: TGTGCCAGCAGTGAAGTTTACAGGGGGGAAAAACTGTTTTTT.

At least ten counts were recorded for this clone. This chain links TRBV6-4 with TRBJ2-5, with 11 positions matching TRBD2. Losses at the gene ends were 7 bases for V and 4 bases for J; bases not matched to a gene: 5. The CDR3 has 14 amino acids. Per germline, CDR1 MRHNA and CDR2 SNTAGT. The CDR3, as DNA: TGTGCCAGCAATAGCGGGAGGGCCGGAGAGACCCAGTACTTC. This encodes CASNSGRAGETQYF.

The chain links TRBV7-8 to TRBJ1-2; 7 positions match TRBD1. Looked up from germline, CDR1 is SGHVS and CDR2 is FQNEAQ. V shed 1 base and J 6 bases; nucleotides not matched to a gene: 2. The CDR3 spans 13 residues. The CDR3 nucleotides read TGTGCCAGCAGCTTAGACAGGGGCAATGGCTACACCTTC. Translating gives CASSLDRGNGYTF.

V and J are TRBV5-6 and TRBJ1-3; 10 bases are shared with TRBD1. The V segment lost 4 bases and the J segment 2 bases; nucleotides outside the gene matches: 3. This CDR3 is built from 15 residues. From germline, CDR1 is SGHDT and CDR2 YYEEEE. The CDR3 loop reads CASSTGTGAGNTIYF. In DNA, the CDR3 is TGTGCCAGCAGCACAGGGACAGGGGCTGGAAACACCATATATTTT.

The chain links TRBV28 to TRBJ2-5; D is unclear. The V end was cut by 2 bases, the J end by 0 bases, with 10 bases between. Germline V gene data show CDR1 as MDHEN and CDR2 as SYDVKM. The CDR3 extends over 15 amino acids. CDR3 amino acids: CASSLINGYQETQYF. DNA for the CDR3: TGTGCCAGCAGTTTAATTAACGGGTACCAAGAGACCCAGTACTTC. Full variable domain (outside the CDR3, taken from reference TRBV28 and TRBJ2-5): DVKVTQSSRYLVKRTGEKVFLECVQDMDHENMFWYRQDPGLGLRLIYFSYDVKMKEKGDIPEGYSVSREKKERFSLILESASTNQTSMYLCASSLINGYQETQYFGPGTRLLVL.

The chain carries TRBV20-1 and TRBJ2-1; possible D gene TRBD2, 5 bases. Germline-derived CDR1 and CDR2 are DFQATT and SNEGSKA (reference sequence). The CDR3 loop spans 9 amino acids. In DNA form, the CDR3 reads TGCGCCTCGGGGTATGAGCAGTTCTTC. Translated: CASGYEQFF.

The chain combines TRBV21-1 with TRBJ1-2; the DNA was not used to check the table's D call, TRBD1. TRBV21-1 is noted as a pseudogene. CDR3 length: 17 residues. The CDR3 reads CASSKTLDIVANYGYTF. The CDR3 DNA sequence: TGTGCCAGCAGCAAAACGTTGGACATCGTTGCTAACTATGGCTACACCTTC.

The chain recombines TRBV9 with TRBJ1-2; a weak D match, TRBD1 (5 bases). This CDR3 comprises 13 residues. Trimming removed 4 bases at V and 4 bases at J, with 11 bases between. From germline, CDR1 is SGDLS and CDR2 YYNGEE. The CDR3 sequence: CASSLRGGYGYTF. The CDR3 DNA sequence: TGTGCCAGCAGCCTACGCGGGGGCTATGGCTACACCTTC.

The chain couples TRBV18 to TRBJ1-6, with 7 bases lining up with TRBD1. The CDR3 contains 17 residues. The J segment lost 4 bases and the V segment lost 3 bases, leaving 9 bases of the junction unmatched. Germline assignment: CDR1 KGHSH and CDR2 LQKENI. The CDR3 here is CASSPGRPGGYNSPLHF. The CDR3 DNA reads as TGTGCCAGCTCACCTGGACGTCCAGGGGGGTATAATTCACCCCTCCACTTT.

The chain has TRBV7-6 and TRBJ2-1, with D hard to call. The CDR3 is made up of 14 amino acids. V was trimmed by 3 bases and J by 4 bases, leaving 10 bases between them. CDR1 is SGHVS, CDR2 FNYEAQ, per germline. CDR3 nucleotides: TGTGCCAGCAGCTTTTCTAGTCTTTACAATGAGCAGTTCTTC. Translating gives CASSFSSLYNEQFF.

The rearrangement uses TRBV6-5 and TRBJ2-5, with TRBD1 matching 8 bases. Looked up from germline, CDR1 is MNHEY and CDR2 is SVGAGI. CDR3 size: 13 residues. Unmatched junction bases numbered 2, after V lost 6 bases and J lost 2 bases. CDR3 bases: TGTGCCAGCAGGACAGGGGCTCAAGAGACCCAGTACTTC. This translates into CASRTGAQETQYF.

The rearrangement links TRBV2 to TRBJ2-3; 14 bases are a match to TRBD2. Unmatched junction bases numbered 6, after V lost 7 bases and J lost 6 bases. The germline V gene has CDR1 SNHLY and CDR2 FYNNEI. The length of the CDR3 is 15 residues. The CDR3: CASNRLAGGGDTQYF. The CDR3 DNA reads TGTGCCAGCAACCGACTAGCGGGAGGGGGGGATACGCAGTATTTT.

The rearrangement uses TRBV2 and TRBJ2-3; 7 bases line up with TRBD1. The germline gives CDR1 SNHLY, CDR2 FYNNEI. After removal of 7 bases from V and 2 bases from J, the junction contained 9 bases not matched to a gene. The CDR3 is 15 amino acids. The CDR3 nucleotides are TGTGCCAGCAATGTCGACAGGGATGCCACAGATACGCAGTATTTT. This encodes CASNVDRDATDTQYF.

CDR3 DNA: TGTGCCAGCAGTTTATGGCAGGGTGGACAGCCCCAGCATTTT. Amino acid sequence: CASSLWQGGQPQHF. The chain employs TRBV28 and TRBJ1-5; tentative D call: TRBD1 (5 bases). The V end lost 0 bases, the J end lost 7 bases, and 10 bases lay between the germline ends. Germline values: CDR1 MDHEN, CDR2 SYDVKM. This CDR3 is built from 14 residues.

The chain has TRBV11-2 and TRBJ2-7; 7 nucleotides line up with TRBD1. This CDR3 comprises 15 residues. The V segment lost 5 bases and the J segment 5 bases; nucleotides outside the gene matches: 12. Germline values: CDR1 SGHAT, CDR2 FQNNGV. This chain's CDR3 is CASSVTGTAPNEQYF. The CDR3 DNA sequence: TGTGCCAGCAGCGTAACCGGGACAGCCCCTAACGAGCAGTACTTC.